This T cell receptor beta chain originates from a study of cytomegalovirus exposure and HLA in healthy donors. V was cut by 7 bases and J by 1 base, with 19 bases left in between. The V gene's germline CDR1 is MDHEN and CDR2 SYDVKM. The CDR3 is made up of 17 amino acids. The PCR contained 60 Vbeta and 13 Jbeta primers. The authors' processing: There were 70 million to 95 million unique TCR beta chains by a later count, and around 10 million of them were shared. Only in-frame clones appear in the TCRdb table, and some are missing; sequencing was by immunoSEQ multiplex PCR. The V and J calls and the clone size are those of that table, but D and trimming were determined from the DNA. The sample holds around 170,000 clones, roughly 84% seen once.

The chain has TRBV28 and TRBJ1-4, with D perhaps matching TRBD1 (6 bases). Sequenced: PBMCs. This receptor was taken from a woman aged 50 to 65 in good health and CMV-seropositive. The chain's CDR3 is CASTPRGATGTNEKLFF. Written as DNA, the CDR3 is TGTGCCAGCACCCCCCGGGGGGCAACGGGAACTAATGAAAAACTGTTTTTT.